This TCR beta chain comes out of a study of T cells in Graves' hyperthyroidism and ophthalmopathy (dated by TCRdb to the late 2010s). For the study in its entirety: Peripheral blood samples were taken at the time of initial diagnosis, prior to any treatment. After blood sampling, hyperthyroidism patients were treated with methimazole at a starting dose of 30 mg daily, and ophthalmopathy patients were treated with high-dose intravenous methylprednisolone. TCR Vbeta CDR3 sequencing of 120 to 150 peripheral blood samples (roughly 41 ophthalmopathy, about 80 hyperthyroidism and roughly 17 progressor patients) is reported in the paper. The 100 discovery patients were divided at random into training and test sets in a 7:3 ratio. Prospective prediction of ophthalmopathy was tested in an independent validation cohort of 18 to 20 hyperthyroidism patients and some 17 patients who later progressed to ophthalmopathy. In about 6 Graves' hyperthyroidism patients, the study also compared T-cell repertoires from thyroid tissue with T-cell repertoires from blood. To identify TCR V-J signatures that set the groups apart, the researchers used a discovery cohort of approximately 98 patients, made up of around 40 with Graves' ophthalmopathy and approximately 57 with stable Graves' hyperthyroidism. General study outcomes and caveats: Most expanded thyroid clonotypes (frequency above 0.001) were also detected in blood, suggesting blood repertoires may reflect thyroid immune responses. During validation, the model predicted progression to ophthalmopathy a median of approximately 7 months ahead of onset, with around 65% sensitivity and about 75% specificity. No statistical method was used to set the sample size in advance, and investigators knew the group allocation. A model built on a 13 V-J signature distinguished ophthalmopathy from stable hyperthyroidism, reaching 85% to 90% sensitivity and 81.08% specificity in cross-validation and 80%/75% in testing.

TCR beta CDR3 regions were amplified from RNA transcripts. For the first round of RT-PCR on the TCR CDR3, the HTBI primer set was used together with the Qiagen OneStep RT-PCR kit. Libraries were constructed in a second round of multiplex PCR, after which size selection and purification were carried out. Libraries were sequenced paired-end with 100 bp reads on an Illumina HiSeq2000. As for how the authors treated the data: SOAPnuke was used to process the raw data, removing reads that contained adapters or uncalled bases, had a mean Phred below 15, or lacked an exact match to the constant primer or identifier. High-quality paired reads were merged using COPE v1.2.5, and each unique nucleotide sequence was defined as a clonotype. MiTCR v1.1 was used to align clonotypes to the IMGT TRBV, TRBD and TRBJ reference segments. Analysis was restricted to V-J combinations with a frequency above 0.0001, which covered approximately 99% of repertoires. A TCS score was defined as the ratio of F50 (clonal expansion) to E x V (chaos), with BLOSUM62-based TCRdist applied between CDR3 peptides within each V-J. Welch's t-statistics and random forest reduced around 510 V-J features to about 13, which were used in a naive Bayes classifier (R e1071). TCRdb reworked the public reads: Q25 trimming with fastp, MiXCR clone assembly, productive beta chains retained. CDR3 protein sequences are deduplicated, and each keeps its most common genes and DNA. TCRdb, rather than the study authors, made the V and J calls. Recorded for this sample are approximately 400,000 distinct CDR3 sequences; approximately 12% of them occurred a single time. Together, the top ten hold roughly 20% of the sample.

Hyperthyroidism patients were newly diagnosed, with disease duration under 2 months, and aged 18 to 65 years. The study excluded patients with uncontrolled infections, other autoimmune diseases, pregnancy or lactation. Diagnoses relied on clinical symptoms, serum thyroxine and TRAb, thyroid ultrasound and orbital computed tomography. Blood from progressor patients was collected at the time of first diagnosis with hyperthyroidism, before any ophthalmopathy symptoms had appeared. Ficoll-Paque density gradient centrifugation was used to isolate PBMCs from 8 to 10 ml of fresh peripheral blood. Progressor patients were defined as those initially diagnosed with Graves' hyperthyroidism in whom ophthalmopathy developed during follow-up. Total RNA was extracted with Trizol reagent, and quality was checked on an Agilent 2100 Bioanalyzer. Unmatched junction bases come to 4, with V trimmed by 3 bases and J by 5 bases. CDR1 and CDR2 are drawn from the germline V gene: MDHEN, SYDVKM. The CDR3 has 15 amino acids, counting the end cysteine and phenylalanine. CDR3 DNA is the only sequence kept; it has 45 bases, read in frame from the first base.

In its sample, this clonotype was seen many times. Its antigen is currently not known. No quality values exist for individual bases; no much larger clone is one base distant. Sequences were obtained from blood. This clonotype originated in a man younger than 45 with Graves' hyperthyroidism that later progressed to Graves' ophthalmopathy. The chain uses TRBV28 and TRBJ1-1, and TRBD1 aligns with 12 junction nucleotides. The encoded CDR3 is CASSLGTGGRTEAFF. The DNA reads TGTGCCAGCAGTTTGGGGACAGGGGGCCGGACTGAAGCTTTCTTT.